This TCR beta chain was identified during a study of blood T cell repertoires in COVID-19. CDR3 length: 17 residues. The V and J ends lost 4 bases and 2 bases, in that order; junction bases with no gene match: 12. The germline V gene encodes CDR1 SGDLS and CDR2 YYNGEE. This table comes from immunoSEQ multiplex PCR, and its TCRdb copy is limited to in-frame clones, with some not included. This table has 100,000 or so clones, roughly 80% appearing once. The source is a human donor in a cohort sampled during active COVID-19. The chain links TRBV9 to TRBJ1-2; 9 bases are a match to TRBD1. The sample comprised peripheral blood. The CDR3: CASSTTGTGTTNYGYTF. CDR3 in DNA: TGTGCCAGCAGCACCACCGGGACAGGGACCACAAACTATGGCTACACCTTC. The variable domain in full, with the rest retrieved from reference TRBV9 and TRBJ1-2, is DSGVTQTPKHLITATGQRVTLRCSPRSGDLSVYWYQQSLDQGLQFLIQYYNGEERAKGNILERFSAQQFPDLHSELNLSSLELGDSALYFCASSTTGTGTTNYGYTFGSGTRLTVV.